This T cell receptor (beta chain) appears in the sequencing data of a study of Graves' ophthalmopathy and Graves' hyperthyroidism. Per germline, CDR1 SGHVS and CDR2 FQNEAQ. The CDR3 runs to 14 residues. Trimming left V 6 bases short and J 0 bases short, with 11 bases between. Using RNA transcripts, the TCR beta CDR3 regions were amplified. After a first-round RT-PCR with HTBI primers, a second-round multiplex PCR was run. Using its own MiXCR run on the multiplex PCR reads, TCRdb lists one record per CDR3 protein. The sample has around 660,000 distinct CDR3 sequences, about 41% seen once. The V call is TRBV7-8, the J call TRBJ1-2, with D unclear. Specimen: peripheral blood. This TCR came from an adult man with Graves' ophthalmopathy. DNA for the CDR3: TGTGCCAGCAGGTCCGGACGGGCTAACTATGGCTACACCTTC. This sequence encodes CASRSGRANYGYTF.